This T cell receptor (beta chain) was recorded in a study of blood T cells in healthy people across ages. Study results and caveats: Among T cells, TCR beta diversity per million cells dropped roughly linearly as age rose.

V was clipped by 3 bases and J by 1 base; unmatched bases: 6. This CDR3 contains 16 residues. Germline values: CDR1 MNHEY, CDR2 SMNVEV (reference sequence). Of note for this clonotype: The antigen remains unidentified.

Then a second PCR, running about 6 to 11 cycles, was carried out with a sample-barcoded 5' primer and a J-beta primer mix. One entry per CDR3 protein results from TCRdb running MiXCR on the 5' RACE reads. The table shows approximately 290,000 distinct CDR3 sequences, with 27% occurring only once. Sequencing was done on a sample of blood. The chain uses TRBV27 and TRBJ2-1; 7 bases match TRBD2. This receptor was taken from a woman aged 65 to 85 in good health. In DNA form, the CDR3 reads TGTGCCAGCAGTTTCCTCCGGACTAGTTCCTACAATGAGCAGTTCTTC. Its translation: CASSFLRTSSYNEQFF.